This TCR beta chain was captured in a study of PD-L1 blockade in urothelial cancer. Study context: Researchers looked at the blood 3 weeks (second dose) and 6 weeks after treatment began. Reported median T cell count for blood samples was 130,000 to 150,000.

V was clipped by 0 bases and J by 4 bases, with 9 bases between them. The CDR3 is 14 amino acids. Germline CDR1 MRHNA, CDR2 SNTAGT. Regarding the study as a whole: Patients with below-median pretreatment blood clonality survived longer.

This clone was counted between two and nine times. Its antigen is still unknown. Sample time point: peripheral blood 6 weeks after treatment start. The assay was immunoSEQ multiplex PCR, and TCRdb's table has in-frame clones only and misses some. The repertoire holds 100,000 to 150,000 clones, with around 88% as singletons. Sequenced here: PBMCs, sampled around atezolizumab (anti-PD-L1) treatment. The V and J genes are TRBV6-4 and TRBJ1-2; D is perhaps TRBD1 (5 bases). The source is a middle-aged man with urothelial cancer. The CDR3 loop reads CASSDSDSSYGYTF. Here the CDR3 DNA reads TGTGCCAGCAGTGACTCAGACAGCTCCTATGGCTACACCTTC.